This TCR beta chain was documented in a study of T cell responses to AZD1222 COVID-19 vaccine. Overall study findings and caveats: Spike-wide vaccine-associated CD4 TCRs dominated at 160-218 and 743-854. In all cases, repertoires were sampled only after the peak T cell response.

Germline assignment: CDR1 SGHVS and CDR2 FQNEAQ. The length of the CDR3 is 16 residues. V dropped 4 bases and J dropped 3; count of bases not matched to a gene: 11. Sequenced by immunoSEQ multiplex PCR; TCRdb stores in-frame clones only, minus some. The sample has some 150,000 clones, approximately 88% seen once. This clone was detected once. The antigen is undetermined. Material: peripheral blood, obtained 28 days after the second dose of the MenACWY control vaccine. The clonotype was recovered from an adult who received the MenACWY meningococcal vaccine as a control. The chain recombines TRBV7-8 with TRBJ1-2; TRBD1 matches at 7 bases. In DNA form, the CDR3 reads TGTGCCAGCAGCTCTGGTGGCCCAGGGGGTTACTATGGCTACACCTTC. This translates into CASSSGGPGGYYGYTF.